These 20 T cell receptor beta chains were sequenced from one sample in a study of T cell repertoires in cytomegalovirus infection. TCRdb fed the reads into MiXCR, producing one record per CDR3 protein. The sample consists of roughly 180,000 distinct CDR3 sequences, roughly a fifth of them appearing once. Antigens for these TCRs are unknown. Sequenced material: CD8+ T cells from cultured PBMCs, taken from culture after CMV antigen stimulation. All receptors derive from a human donor in good health (CMV status not recorded). Some clones in this sample may be carry-over from other donors' samples.

This clonotype has just a few counts. This rearrangement joins TRBV9 to TRBJ2-6; D might be TRBD1 (6 bases). This CDR3 region has 18 residues. Per germline, CDR1 SGDLS and CDR2 YYNGEE. V dropped 0 bases and J dropped 0 bases, with 13 bases sitting between them. The CDR3 DNA sequence: TGTGCCAGCAGCGTAGCCGGGACAACATTCTCTGGGGCCAACGTCCTGACTTTC. This encodes CASSVAGTTFSGANVLTF. The variable domain in full, with the rest retrieved from reference TRBV9 and TRBJ2-6, is DSGVTQTPKHLITATGQRVTLRCSPRSGDLSVYWYQQSLDQGLQFLIQYYNGEERAKGNILERFSAQQFPDLHSELNLSSLELGDSALYFCASSVAGTTFSGANVLTFGAGSRLTVL.

The chain uses TRBV12-3 or TRBV12-4 and TRBJ2-7; a possible D gene is TRBD1 (5 bases). Deletions cut 3 bases from V and 2 bases from J, with 11 bases between. The CDR3 is 14 amino acids. CDR3 amino acids: CASSFADRPYEQYF. CDR3 nucleotides: TGTGCCAGCAGTTTCGCCGACAGACCCTACGAGCAGTACTTC.

This clonotype is medium-sized by share. The V call is TRBV5-5, the J call TRBJ1-5, with D perhaps TRBD1 (5 bases). V dropped 0 bases and J dropped 0 bases, with 10 bases sitting between them. This CDR3 comprises 16 residues. In germline, CDR1 is SGHKS, CDR2 YYEKEE (reference sequence). CDR3 DNA sequence: TGTGCCAGCAGCTTGGGGGACGGGTATAGCAATCAGCCCCAGCATTTT. Translating gives CASSLGDGYSNQPQHF.

The V gene is TRBV7-9, the J gene TRBJ1-2; D remains ambiguous. The germline gives CDR1 SEHNR, CDR2 FQNEAQ (reference sequence). V was trimmed by 4 bases and J by 7 bases, leaving 19 bases between them. The CDR3 contains 15 residues. In nucleotides, the CDR3 is TGTGCCAGCAGCTCGCCAAGGGAGAGGCGGGTTGGCTACACCTTC. It encodes CASSSPRERRVGYTF.

The rearrangement links TRBV6-2 or TRBV6-3 to TRBJ2-2, with 7 bases aligning to TRBD1. This CDR3 has 15 amino acids. With V trimmed by 5 bases and J by 5 bases, 8 bases remained unmatched. CDR1 and CDR2 (germline): MNHEY, SVGEGT. The CDR3 DNA is TGTGCCAGCAGTCCCCGGGACAGATTGACCGGGGAGCTGTTTTTT. It is translated as CASSPRDRLTGELFF.

V usage is TRBV4-3 and J usage is TRBJ2-2; possibly TRBD1 for D (5 bases). The germline gives CDR1 LGHNA, CDR2 YSLEER. The CDR3 is made up of 16 amino acids. V lost 4 bases and J lost 1, with 13 bases in between. CDR3 nucleotides: TGCGCCAGCAGCCTTGGTGAGACAGAGAACACCGGGGAGCTGTTTTTT. It yields the protein CASSLGETENTGELFF.

This chain joins TRBV4-1 and TRBJ2-3, with D tentatively TRBD1 (5 bases). Per germline, CDR1 MGHRA and CDR2 YSYEKL. V was pared by 1 base and J by 4 bases, with 9 bases between. This CDR3 comprises 14 residues. CDR3 sequence reads: CASSQGRVADTQYF. CDR3 in DNA: TGCGCCAGCAGCCAAGGCAGGGTCGCAGATACGCAGTATTTT.

The V gene is TRBV7-2, the J gene TRBJ2-4; TRBD1 matches at 11 bases. CDR3 length: 17 residues. J gave up 0 bases and V 4 bases, and 5 bases lay outside the gene matches. Germline CDR1 reads SGHTA; CDR2 reads FQGNSA. The CDR3, as DNA: TGTGCCAGCAGCTCCTGGACAGGGGGCCTAGCCAAAAACATTCAGTACTTC. This translates into CASSSWTGGLAKNIQYF.

This clonotype has just a few counts. The chain couples TRBV7-2 to TRBJ1-5; D remains unclear. Trimming left V 2 bases short and J 0 bases short, with 11 bases between. The CDR3 loop spans 16 amino acids. CDR1 is SGHTA and CDR2 is FQGNSA in the germline V gene. In nucleotides, the CDR3 is TGTGCCAGCAGCTTAACGGGGAGAAATAGCAATCAGCCCCAGCATTTT. Amino acid sequence: CASSLTGRNSNQPQHF.

This rearrangement joins TRBV12-3 or TRBV12-4 to TRBJ2-5, with D tentatively TRBD1 or TRBD2 (8 bases each). This CDR3 is built from 15 residues. Trimming removed 6 bases from V and 5 bases from J, with 19 bases in between. This CDR3 reads CASSRGQGGRETQYF. Here the CDR3 DNA reads TGTGCCAGCAGCCGCGGACAGGGCGGGAGGGAGACCCAGTACTTC.

This clonotype was found a few times. The chain combines TRBV6-8 with TRBJ2-7, with TRBD2 identical over 11 bases. CDR3 length: 15 amino acids. Germline values: CDR1 MNHGY, CDR2 SAAAGT. V gave up 6 bases and J gave up 1 base; unmatched junction bases: 5. The DNA for the CDR3 is TGTGCCAGCAGCAGAGGGACTAGCGGTTCCTACGAGCAGTACTTC. It specifies CASSRGTSGSYEQYF.

Within the sample, this clonotype is medium-sized (0.01 to 0.1%). The genes are TRBV7-9 and TRBJ2-7, with D perhaps matching TRBD2 (7 bases). V dropped 5 bases and J dropped 3 bases, with 17 bases sitting between them. The V gene's germline CDR1 is SEHNR and CDR2 FQNEAQ (reference sequence). The CDR3 length is 15 residues. CDR3 DNA: TGTGCCAGCAGCGGTTTGGGGGGGGCCAGCTACGAGCAGTACTTC. This gives the protein CASSGLGGASYEQYF. The whole variable domain, remainder taken from reference TRBV7-9 and TRBJ2-7, is DTGVSQNPRHKITKRGQNVTFRCDPISEHNRLYWYRQTLGQGPEFLTYFQNEAQLEKSRLLSDRFSAERPKGSFSTLEIQRTEQGDSAMYLCASSGLGGASYEQYFGPGTRLTVT.

CDR3 sequence reads: CASSLRGDETQYF. As DNA, the CDR3 is TGTGCCAGCAGCTTACGTGGGGACGAGACCCAGTACTTC. The chain has TRBV7-9 and TRBJ2-5, with D perhaps TRBD1 or TRBD2 (5 bases each). The CDR3 contains 13 residues. Trimming removed 2 bases at V and 5 bases at J, with 9 bases between. CDR1 is SEHNR and CDR2 is FQNEAQ in the germline V gene (reference sequence).

The gene calls are TRBV4-3 and TRBJ1-2, with no clear D. The CDR3 loop spans 15 amino acids. CDR1 LGHNA and CDR2 YSLEER come from the germline V gene. With 0 bases removed from V and 3 bases from J, the gap between germline ends came to 11 bases. In DNA form, the CDR3 reads TGCGCCAGCAGCCAAGATAGTGGAGTTTACTATGGCTACACCTTC. This gives the protein CASSQDSGVYYGYTF.

This chain uses TRBV6-1 with TRBJ1-2; 10 bases fit TRBD1. The V segment lost 7 bases and the J segment 3 bases; nucleotides outside the gene matches: 17. Germline values: CDR1 MNHNS, CDR2 SASEGT. The CDR3 consists of 18 residues. CDR3 in DNA: TGTGCCAGCATCGGATTTCAGACAGGGGGCGGGGGGCACTATGGCTACACCTTC. It is translated as CASIGFQTGGGGHYGYTF.

In DNA form, the CDR3 reads TGTGCCAGCAGCTCCGAGAAGGTGGTACCCTACGAGCAGTACTTC. This codes for CASSSEKVVPYEQYF. The chain couples TRBV7-9 to TRBJ2-7, with D unclear. Germline assignment: CDR1 SEHNR and CDR2 FQNEAQ (reference sequence). This CDR3 contains 15 residues. V shed 4 bases and J shed 2 bases, with 15 bases lying between them.

This clonotype was seen a few times. The V gene is TRBV7-8, the J gene TRBJ2-2; D not resolved. The V end was cut by 1 base, the J end by 8 bases, with 17 bases between. This CDR3 is built from 16 residues. CDR1 and CDR2 (germline): SGHVS, FQNEAQ. The CDR3 DNA sequence: TGTGCCAGCAGCTTAGGGTCGGCTGGGTCGGGTGGGGAGCTGTTTTTT. Translation: CASSLGSAGSGGELFF.

This clonotype came up a few times. The V and J genes are TRBV7-2 and TRBJ1-1; TRBD1 is a possible D gene (5 bases). Germline CDR1 reads SGHTA; CDR2 reads FQGNSA. Deletions cut 4 bases from V and 0 bases from J, with 12 bases between. The CDR3 is made up of 15 amino acids. The CDR3 DNA sequence: TGTGCCAGCAGCTCCAACAGGTTCATGAACACTGAAGCTTTCTTT. Its protein is CASSSNRFMNTEAFF.

This chain links TRBV29-1 with TRBJ1-1; no clear D. The CDR3 spans 8 residues. The V end was cut by 8 bases, the J end by 12 bases, with 10 bases between. Germline assignment: CDR1 SQVTM and CDR2 ANQGSEA. CDR3 DNA: TGCAGCTCGGGAAGAACTTTCTTT. Amino acids: CSSGRTFF.

The rearrangement uses TRBV7-9 and TRBJ1-1; 8 bases agree with TRBD1. V shed 5 bases and J 3 bases; nucleotides not matched to a gene: 8. The CDR3 loop spans 15 amino acids. Germline V gene sequence: CDR1 SEHNR, CDR2 FQNEAQ (reference sequence). The CDR3 region is CASSPAQGAYTEAFF. The CDR3 bases are TGTGCCAGCAGCCCCGCGCAGGGGGCGTACACTGAAGCTTTCTTT.